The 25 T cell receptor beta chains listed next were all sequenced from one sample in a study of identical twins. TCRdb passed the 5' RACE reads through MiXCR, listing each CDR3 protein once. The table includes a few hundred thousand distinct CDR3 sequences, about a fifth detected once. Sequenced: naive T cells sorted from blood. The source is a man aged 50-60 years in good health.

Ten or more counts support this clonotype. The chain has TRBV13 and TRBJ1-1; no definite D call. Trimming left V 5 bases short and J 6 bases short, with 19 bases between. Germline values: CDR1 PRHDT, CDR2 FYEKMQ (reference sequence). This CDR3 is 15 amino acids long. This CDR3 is CASSPVRAPPPEAFF. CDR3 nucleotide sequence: TGTGCCAGCAGCCCCGTCCGGGCCCCCCCCCCTGAAGCTTTCTTT.

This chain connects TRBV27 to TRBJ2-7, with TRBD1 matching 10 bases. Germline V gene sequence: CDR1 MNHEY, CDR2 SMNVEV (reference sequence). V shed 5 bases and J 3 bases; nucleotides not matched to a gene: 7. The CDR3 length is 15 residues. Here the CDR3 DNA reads TGTGCCAGCAGTCTGACAGGGGGCGCCGTCTACGAGCAGTACTTC. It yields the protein CASSLTGGAVYEQYF.

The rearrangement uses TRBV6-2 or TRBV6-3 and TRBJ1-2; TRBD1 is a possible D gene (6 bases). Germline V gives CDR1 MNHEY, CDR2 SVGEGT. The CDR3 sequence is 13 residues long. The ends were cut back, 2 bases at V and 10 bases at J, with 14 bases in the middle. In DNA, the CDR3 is TGTGCCAGCAGTTACGGCGGGGGCCGTGCCTACACCTTC. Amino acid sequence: CASSYGGGRAYTF.

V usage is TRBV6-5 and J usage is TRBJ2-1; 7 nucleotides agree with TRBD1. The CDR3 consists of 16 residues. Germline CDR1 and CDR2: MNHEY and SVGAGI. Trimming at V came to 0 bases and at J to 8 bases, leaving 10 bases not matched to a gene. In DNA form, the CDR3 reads TGTGCCAGCAGTTACTCTCGGCAGGGGGAAGGGTATGAGCAGTTCTTC. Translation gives CASSYSRQGEGYEQFF.

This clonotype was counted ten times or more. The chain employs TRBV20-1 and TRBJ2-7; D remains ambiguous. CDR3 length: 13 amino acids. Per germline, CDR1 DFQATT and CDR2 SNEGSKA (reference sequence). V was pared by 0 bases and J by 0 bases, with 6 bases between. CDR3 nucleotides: TGCAGTGCTAGAGACTATAGCTCCTACGAGCAGTACTTC. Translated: CSARDYSSYEQYF.

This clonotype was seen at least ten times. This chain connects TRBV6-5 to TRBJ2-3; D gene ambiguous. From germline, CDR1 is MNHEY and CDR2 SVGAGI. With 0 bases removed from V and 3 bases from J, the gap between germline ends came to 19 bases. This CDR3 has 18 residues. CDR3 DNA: TGTGCCAGCAGTTACTCGAAAGGGCTCCGAATCGGGACAGATACGCAGTATTTT. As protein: CASSYSKGLRIGTDTQYF.

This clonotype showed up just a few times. CDR3 DNA: TGTGCCAGCAGCCCGGGGGTGGGGGGGACAGATACGCAGTATTTT. It encodes CASSPGVGGTDTQYF. The chain couples TRBV11-2 to TRBJ2-3; 7 bases fit TRBD2. The CDR3 contains 15 residues. The ends lost 5 bases at V and 3 bases at J; junction bases unmatched: 8. Germline CDR1 SGHAT, CDR2 FQNNGV.

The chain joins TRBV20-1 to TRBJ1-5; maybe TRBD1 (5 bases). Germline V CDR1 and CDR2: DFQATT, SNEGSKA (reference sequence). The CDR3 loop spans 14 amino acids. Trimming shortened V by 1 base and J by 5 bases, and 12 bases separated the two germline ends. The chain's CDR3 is CSARVGHPDQPQHF. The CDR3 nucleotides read TGCAGTGCTAGAGTAGGACATCCCGATCAGCCCCAGCATTTT.

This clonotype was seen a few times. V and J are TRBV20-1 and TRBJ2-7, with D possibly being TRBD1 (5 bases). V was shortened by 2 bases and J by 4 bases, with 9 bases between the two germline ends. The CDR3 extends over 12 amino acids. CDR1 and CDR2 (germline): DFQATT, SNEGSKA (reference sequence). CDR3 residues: CSARRQGYEQYF. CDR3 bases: TGCAGTGCTAGACGCCAGGGTTACGAGCAGTACTTC.

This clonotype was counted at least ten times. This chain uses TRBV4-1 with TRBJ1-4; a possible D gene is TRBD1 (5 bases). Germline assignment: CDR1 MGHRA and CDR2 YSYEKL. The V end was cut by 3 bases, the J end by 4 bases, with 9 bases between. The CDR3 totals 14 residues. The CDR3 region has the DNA TGCGCCAGCAGCCAGTCGGGGGGTAATGAAAAACTGTTTTTT. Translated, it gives CASSQSGGNEKLFF.

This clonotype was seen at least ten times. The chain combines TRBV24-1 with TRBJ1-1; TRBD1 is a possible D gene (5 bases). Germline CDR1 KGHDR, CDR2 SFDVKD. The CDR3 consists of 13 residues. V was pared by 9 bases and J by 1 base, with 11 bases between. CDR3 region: CATYGHTNTEAFF. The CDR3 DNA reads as TGTGCCACCTATGGACACACGAACACTGAAGCTTTCTTT.

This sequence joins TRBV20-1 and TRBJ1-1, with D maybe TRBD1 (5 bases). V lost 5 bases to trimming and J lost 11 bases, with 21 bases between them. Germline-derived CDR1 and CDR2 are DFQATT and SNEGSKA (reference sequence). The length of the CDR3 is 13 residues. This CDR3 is CSAQRDPSATAFF. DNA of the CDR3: TGCAGTGCTCAGAGGGACCCCAGCGCCACGGCTTTCTTT.

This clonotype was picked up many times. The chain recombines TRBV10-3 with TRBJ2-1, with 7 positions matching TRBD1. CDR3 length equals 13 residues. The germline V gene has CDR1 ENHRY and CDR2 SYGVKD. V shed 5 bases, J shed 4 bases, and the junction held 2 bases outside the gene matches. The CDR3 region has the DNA TGTGCCATCAGTCCACAGGGGTACAATGAGCAGTTCTTC. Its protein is CAISPQGYNEQFF.

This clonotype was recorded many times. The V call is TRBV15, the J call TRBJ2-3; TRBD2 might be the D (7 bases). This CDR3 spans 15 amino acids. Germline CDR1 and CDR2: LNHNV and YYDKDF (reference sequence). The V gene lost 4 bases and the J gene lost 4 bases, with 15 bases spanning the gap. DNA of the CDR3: TGTGCCACCAGCATGAGGGGCGGGGGCGCAGATACGCAGTATTTT. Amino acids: CATSMRGGGADTQYF. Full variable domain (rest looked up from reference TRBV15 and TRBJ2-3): DAMVIQNPRYQVTQFGKPVTLSCSQTLNHNVMYWYQQKSSQAPKLLFHYYDKDFNNEADTPDNFQSRRPNTSFCFLDIRSPGLGDTAMYLCATSMRGGGADTQYFGPGTRLTVL.

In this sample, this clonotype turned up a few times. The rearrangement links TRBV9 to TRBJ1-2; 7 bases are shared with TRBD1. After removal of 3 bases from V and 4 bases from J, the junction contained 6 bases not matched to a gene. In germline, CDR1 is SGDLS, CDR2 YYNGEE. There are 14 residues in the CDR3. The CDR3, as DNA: TGTGCCAGCAGCGCCCTGGGACAGCCCTATGGCTACACCTTC. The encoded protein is CASSALGQPYGYTF.

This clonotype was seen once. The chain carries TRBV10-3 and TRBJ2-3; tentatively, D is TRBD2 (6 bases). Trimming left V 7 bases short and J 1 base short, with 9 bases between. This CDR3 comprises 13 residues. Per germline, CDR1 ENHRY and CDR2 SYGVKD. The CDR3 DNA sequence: TGTGCCATCATGGGGGGTGGCACAGATACGCAGTATTTT. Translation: CAIMGGGTDTQYF.

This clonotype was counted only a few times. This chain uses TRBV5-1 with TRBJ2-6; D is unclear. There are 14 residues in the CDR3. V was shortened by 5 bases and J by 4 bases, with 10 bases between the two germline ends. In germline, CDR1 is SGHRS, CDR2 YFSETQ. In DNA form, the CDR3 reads TGCGCCAGCAGTCCGCCACCGGGGGCCAACGTCCTGACTTTC. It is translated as CASSPPPGANVLTF.

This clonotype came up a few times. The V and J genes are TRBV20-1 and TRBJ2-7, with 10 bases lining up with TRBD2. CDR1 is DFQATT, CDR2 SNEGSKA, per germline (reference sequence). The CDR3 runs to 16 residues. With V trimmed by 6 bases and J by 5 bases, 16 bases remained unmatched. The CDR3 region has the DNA TGCAGTGCCATCCCCCGGAGCGGGGGGGAGTCCGACGAGCAGTACTTC. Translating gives CSAIPRSGGESDEQYF.

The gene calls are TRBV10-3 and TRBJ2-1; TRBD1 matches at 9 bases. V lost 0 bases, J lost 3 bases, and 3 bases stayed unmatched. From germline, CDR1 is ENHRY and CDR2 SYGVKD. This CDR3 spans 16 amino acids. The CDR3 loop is CAISESRTGVYNEQFF. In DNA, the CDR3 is TGTGCCATCAGTGAGTCACGGACAGGGGTCTACAATGAGCAGTTCTTC.

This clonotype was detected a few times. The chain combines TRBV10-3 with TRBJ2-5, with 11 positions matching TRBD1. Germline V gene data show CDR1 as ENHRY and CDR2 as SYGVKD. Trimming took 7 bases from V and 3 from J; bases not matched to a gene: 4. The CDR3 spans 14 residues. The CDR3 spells CAIKGQGAEETQYF. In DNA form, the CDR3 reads TGTGCCATCAAAGGACAGGGGGCTGAAGAGACCCAGTACTTC.

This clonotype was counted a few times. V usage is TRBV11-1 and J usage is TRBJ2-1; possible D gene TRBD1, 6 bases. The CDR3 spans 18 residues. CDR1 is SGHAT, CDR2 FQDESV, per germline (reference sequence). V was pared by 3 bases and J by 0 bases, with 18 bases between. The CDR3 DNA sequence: TGTGCCAGCAGCTTTACCGACAGGTGGTATAGCTCCTACAATGAGCAGTTCTTC. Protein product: CASSFTDRWYSSYNEQFF.

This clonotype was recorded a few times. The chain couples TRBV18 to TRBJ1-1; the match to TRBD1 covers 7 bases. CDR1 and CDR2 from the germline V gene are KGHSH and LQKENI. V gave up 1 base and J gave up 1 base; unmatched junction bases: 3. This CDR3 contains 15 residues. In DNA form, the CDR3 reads TGTGCCAGCTCACCACAGGGGGCGAAGAACACTGAAGCTTTCTTT. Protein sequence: CASSPQGAKNTEAFF.

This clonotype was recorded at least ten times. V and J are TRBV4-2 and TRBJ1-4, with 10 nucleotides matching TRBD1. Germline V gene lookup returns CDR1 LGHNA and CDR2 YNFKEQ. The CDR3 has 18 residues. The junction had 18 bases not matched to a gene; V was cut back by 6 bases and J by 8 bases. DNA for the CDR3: TGTGCCAGCAGAATACTAGGACAGGGGGAGCAAAGGGGCGAAAAACTGTTTTTT. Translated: CASRILGQGEQRGEKLFF.

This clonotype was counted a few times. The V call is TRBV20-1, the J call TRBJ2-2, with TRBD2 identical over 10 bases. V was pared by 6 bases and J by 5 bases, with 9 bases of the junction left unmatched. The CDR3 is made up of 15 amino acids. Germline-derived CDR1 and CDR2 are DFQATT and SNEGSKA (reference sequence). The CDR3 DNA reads TGCAGTGCGGACGCCGGGACTAGCGTTACCGGGGAGCTGTTTTTT. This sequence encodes CSADAGTSVTGELFF.

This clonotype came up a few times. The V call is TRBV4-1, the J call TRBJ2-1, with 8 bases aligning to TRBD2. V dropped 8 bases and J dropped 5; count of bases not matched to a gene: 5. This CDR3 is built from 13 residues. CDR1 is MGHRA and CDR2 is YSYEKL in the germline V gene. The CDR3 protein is CASGLAENNEQFF. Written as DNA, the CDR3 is TGCGCCAGCGGACTAGCCGAAAACAATGAGCAGTTCTTC.